A selection of T cell receptor beta chains follows, all from one sample in a study of blood T cell repertoires in COVID-19. The data were produced by immunoSEQ multiplex PCR, yet TCRdb's version contains in-frame clones alone and is incomplete. This sample carries 190,000 or so clones, less than 90% of them seen once, and the ten largest clones take around 4%. The sample was PBMCs or T cells enriched from blood (not recorded which). The receptors shown here come from a woman in her twenties or thirties who had been exposed to COVID-19. CDR3s include the opening cysteine and the closing phenylalanine or tryptophan. Fields, in order: clone size, D gene, V gene, J gene, CDR3 protein, CDR3 DNA. D genes are given only for firm matches. The listing skips clone size in some rows; elsewhere it reads once, few, many or a size class.

clone size: NA
D gene: TRBD1
V gene: TRBV5-6
J gene: TRBJ2-5
CDR3 protein: CASSLRGPETQYF
CDR3 DNA: TGTGCCAGCAGCCTCAGGGGGCCGGAGACCCAGTACTTC

clone size: NA
D gene: NA
V gene: TRBV7-9
J gene: TRBJ1-1
CDR3 protein: CASSSQANTEAFF
CDR3 DNA: TGTGCCAGCAGCTCTCAGGCGAACACTGAAGCTTTCTTT

clone size: NA
D gene: TRBD1
V gene: TRBV6-5
J gene: TRBJ1-2
CDR3 protein: CASSYSQGGGYTF
CDR3 DNA: TGTGCCAGCAGTTACTCCCAGGGGGGAGGCTACACCTTC

clone size: NA
D gene: NA
V gene: TRBV19
J gene: TRBJ2-7
CDR3 protein: CASRPTDALSKQYF
CDR3 DNA: TGTGCCAGTAGACCGACAGACGCACTGTCCAAGCAGTACTTC

clone size: NA
D gene: TRBD2
V gene: TRBV9
J gene: TRBJ2-2
CDR3 protein: CASSVTSGGHNTGELFF
CDR3 DNA: TGTGCCAGCAGCGTAACTAGCGGGGGCCATAACACCGGGGAGCTGTTTTTT

clone size: NA
D gene: TRBD1
V gene: TRBV19
J gene: TRBJ1-5
CDR3 protein: CASSIVGTDGGQPQHF
CDR3 DNA: TGTGCCAGTAGTATAGTTGGGACAGATGGGGGTCAGCCCCAGCATTTT

clone size: NA
D gene: NA
V gene: TRBV6-2/TRBV6-3
J gene: TRBJ1-1
CDR3 protein: CASSWPRTGSPVEAFF
CDR3 DNA: TGTGCCAGCAGTTGGCCTAGAACAGGGAGCCCGGTTGAAGCTTTCTTT

clone size: NA
D gene: NA
V gene: TRBV9
J gene: TRBJ2-3
CDR3 protein: CASSVASAGGTDTQYF
CDR3 DNA: TGTGCCAGCAGCGTAGCAAGTGCAGGCGGCACAGATACGCAGTATTTT

clone size: NA
D gene: NA
V gene: TRBV6-5
J gene: TRBJ2-5
CDR3 protein: CASSYSAGETQYF
CDR3 DNA: TGTGCCAGCAGTTACTCGGCCGGGGAGACCCAGTACTTC

clone size: NA
D gene: TRBD2
V gene: TRBV3-1/TRBV3-2
J gene: TRBJ2-4
CDR3 protein: CASSQDYRGENIQYF
CDR3 DNA: TGTGCCAGCAGCCAAGATTATCGGGGGGAAAACATTCAGTACTTC

clone size: NA
D gene: TRBD1
V gene: TRBV13
J gene: TRBJ2-1
CDR3 protein: CASSSRAGGLNEQFF
CDR3 DNA: TGTGCCAGCAGCTCCCGGGCAGGGGGTTTGAATGAGCAGTTCTTC

clone size: NA
D gene: NA
V gene: TRBV4-2
J gene: TRBJ1-2
CDR3 protein: CASSHGLDNYGYTF
CDR3 DNA: TGTGCCAGCAGCCATGGACTCGACAACTATGGCTACACCTTC

clone size: once
D gene: NA
V gene: TRBV4-2
J gene: TRBJ2-7
CDR3 protein: CASSQAAGALSYEQYF
CDR3 DNA: TGTGCCAGCAGCCAAGCTGCGGGGGCCTTATCCTACGAGCAGTACTTC

clone size: NA
D gene: NA
V gene: TRBV25-1
J gene: TRBJ2-3
CDR3 protein: CASRPTATDTQYF
CDR3 DNA: TGTGCCAGCAGACCGACAGCCACAGATACGCAGTATTTT

clone size: NA
D gene: TRBD2
V gene: TRBV7-2
J gene: TRBJ2-3
CDR3 protein: CASSLGLAPDTQYF
CDR3 DNA: TGTGCCAGCAGCTTGGGACTAGCTCCAGATACGCAGTATTTT

clone size: few
D gene: NA
V gene: TRBV10-3
J gene: TRBJ1-3
CDR3 protein: CAIRPSSGNTIYF
CDR3 DNA: TGTGCCATCAGACCGAGCTCTGGAAACACCATATATTTT

clone size: NA
D gene: NA
V gene: TRBV5-1
J gene: TRBJ1-6
CDR3 protein: CASRSRAESPLHF
CDR3 DNA: TGCGCCAGTCGGTCGCGGGCCGAATCACCCCTCCACTTT

clone size: NA
D gene: TRBD1
V gene: TRBV10-3
J gene: TRBJ1-1
CDR3 protein: CAISESGQGGTEAFF
CDR3 DNA: TGTGCCATCAGTGAGTCGGGACAGGGAGGCACTGAAGCTTTCTTT

clone size: few
D gene: NA
V gene: TRBV11-3
J gene: TRBJ2-1
CDR3 protein: CASSPGIYEQFF
CDR3 DNA: TGTGCCAGCAGCCCAGGAATTTATGAGCAGTTCTTC

clone size: NA
D gene: NA
V gene: TRBV18
J gene: TRBJ2-3
CDR3 protein: CASSPWTVSSPHTQYF
CDR3 DNA: TGTGCCAGCTCACCCTGGACTGTGTCATCTCCCCATACGCAGTATTTT

clone size: NA
D gene: TRBD1
V gene: TRBV7-6
J gene: TRBJ2-1
CDR3 protein: CASSLVVQQGWSYNEQFF
CDR3 DNA: TGTGCCAGCAGCTTAGTTGTACAACAGGGGTGGTCCTACAATGAGCAGTTCTTC

clone size: NA
D gene: TRBD1
V gene: TRBV5-1
J gene: TRBJ1-2
CDR3 protein: CASSVTGGDGYGYTF
CDR3 DNA: TGCGCCAGCAGTGTGACAGGGGGCGATGGCTATGGCTACACCTTC

clone size: once
D gene: NA
V gene: TRBV14
J gene: TRBJ1-3
CDR3 protein: CASSQTVNSGNTIYF
CDR3 DNA: TGTGCCAGCAGCCAAACAGTTAACTCTGGAAACACCATATATTTT

clone size: NA
D gene: TRBD2
V gene: TRBV28
J gene: TRBJ2-1
CDR3 protein: CASSPALAGGNNEQFF
CDR3 DNA: TGTGCCAGCAGTCCTGCGCTAGCGGGGGGGAACAATGAGCAGTTCTTC

clone size: NA
D gene: NA
V gene: TRBV11-2
J gene: TRBJ1-5
CDR3 protein: CASSFRGDGNQPQHF
CDR3 DNA: TGTGCCAGCAGCTTCCGGGGGGATGGCAATCAGCCCCAGCATTTT

clone size: NA
D gene: NA
V gene: TRBV11-2
J gene: TRBJ2-3
CDR3 protein: CATDPQRSTDTQYF
CDR3 DNA: TGTGCCACCGATCCCCAGCGAAGCACAGATACGCAGTATTTT

clone size: NA
D gene: NA
V gene: TRBV7-9
J gene: TRBJ1-4
CDR3 protein: CASSLGGTNEKLFF
CDR3 DNA: TGTGCCAGCAGCTTAGGAGGGACTAATGAAAAACTGTTTTTT

clone size: few
D gene: TRBD1
V gene: TRBV18
J gene: TRBJ2-6
CDR3 protein: CASSPDRPSGANVLTF
CDR3 DNA: TGTGCCAGCTCACCGGACAGGCCGTCTGGGGCCAACGTCCTGACTTTC

clone size: NA
D gene: NA
V gene: TRBV10-2
J gene: TRBJ1-2
CDR3 protein: CASKTGGPALSGYTF
CDR3 DNA: TGCGCCAGCAAAACCGGGGGGCCCGCACTCTCTGGCTACACCTTC

clone size: NA
D gene: TRBD1
V gene: TRBV29-1
J gene: TRBJ2-3
CDR3 protein: CSVEAPKGTGFSDTQYF
CDR3 DNA: TGCAGCGTTGAAGCGCCAAAGGGGACAGGGTTTTCAGATACGCAGTATTTT

clone size: NA
D gene: NA
V gene: TRBV11-2
J gene: TRBJ1-2
CDR3 protein: CASSLARAGSGYTF
CDR3 DNA: TGTGCCAGCAGCTTAGCCCGAGCGGGTTCTGGCTACACCTTC

clone size: NA
D gene: TRBD1
V gene: TRBV29-1
J gene: TRBJ2-3
CDR3 protein: CSALTGTGADTQYF
CDR3 DNA: TGCAGCGCCTTGACAGGGACAGGCGCAGATACGCAGTATTTT

clone size: few
D gene: NA
V gene: TRBV2
J gene: TRBJ2-2
CDR3 protein: CASSERGAAGELFF
CDR3 DNA: TGTGCCAGCAGTGAACGGGGGGCAGCCGGGGAGCTGTTTTTT

clone size: NA
D gene: TRBD1
V gene: TRBV3-1/TRBV3-2
J gene: TRBJ2-1
CDR3 protein: CASKRLQGAWDEQFF
CDR3 DNA: TGTGCCAGCAAGAGGTTACAGGGGGCTTGGGATGAGCAGTTCTTC

clone size: NA
D gene: TRBD2
V gene: TRBV3-1/TRBV3-2
J gene: TRBJ2-3
CDR3 protein: CASSPTLAGGTDTQYF
CDR3 DNA: TGTGCCAGCAGCCCGACCCTAGCGGGGGGCACAGATACGCAGTATTTT

clone size: NA
D gene: TRBD1
V gene: TRBV30
J gene: TRBJ1-6
CDR3 protein: CAWSLGQNNSPLHF
CDR3 DNA: TGTGCCTGGAGTTTGGGACAGAATAATTCACCCCTCCACTTT

clone size: NA
D gene: NA
V gene: TRBV19
J gene: TRBJ1-1
CDR3 protein: CASSQKNTEAFF
CDR3 DNA: TGTGCCAGTAGTCAGAAGAACACTGAAGCTTTCTTT

clone size: few
D gene: NA
V gene: TRBV28
J gene: TRBJ2-2
CDR3 protein: CASSPGGGTTGELFF
CDR3 DNA: TGTGCCAGCAGCCCGGGAGGGGGCACAACCGGGGAGCTGTTTTTT

clone size: NA
D gene: NA
V gene: TRBV5-6
J gene: TRBJ1-2
CDR3 protein: CASSLGGLRGYTF
CDR3 DNA: TGTGCCAGCAGCTTGGGCGGGCTCCGGGGCTACACCTTC